These T cell receptor beta chains were read from a single sample in a study of metastatic and nonmetastatic thyroid tumors. TCRdb re-called the PCR reads with MiXCR. This sample carries about 15,000 clones, roughly 27% of them seen once, and the ten largest clones take roughly 9.7%. Sequences were obtained from tumor tissue. The receptors stem from a female donor with papillary thyroid cancer or a benign thyroid nodule (not recorded which). Some clones in this sample may be carry-over from other donors' samples. Each CDR3 is given with its conserved first and last residue. Each record gives: V gene, J gene, CDR3 protein.

V gene: TRBV7-9
J gene: TRBJ1-5
CDR3 protein: CASSLDVNQPQHF

V gene: TRBV11-2
J gene: TRBJ2-1
CDR3 protein: CASSPRQWTGNEQFF

V gene: TRBV7-9
J gene: TRBJ2-5
CDR3 protein: CASSLGDRGNQETQYF

V gene: TRBV6-1
J gene: TRBJ1-5
CDR3 protein: CASSPNERGTGNQPQHF

V gene: TRBV5-1
J gene: TRBJ1-1
CDR3 protein: CASSLDFTPNTEAFF

V gene: TRBV20-1
J gene: TRBJ2-1
CDR3 protein: CSAWDSSNNEQFF

V gene: TRBV6-5
J gene: TRBJ2-1
CDR3 protein: CASSYDRYNEQFF

V gene: TRBV20-1
J gene: TRBJ2-5
CDR3 protein: CSEAIVAGAGETQYF

V gene: TRBV3-1
J gene: TRBJ2-1
CDR3 protein: CASSQGSGGGEQFF

V gene: TRBV2
J gene: TRBJ2-5
CDR3 protein: CASSDSELETQYF

V gene: TRBV12-3/TRBV12-4
J gene: TRBJ1-1
CDR3 protein: CASIQLPTESHTEAFF

V gene: TRBV5-1
J gene: TRBJ2-3
CDR3 protein: CASSQPKIGGTDTQYF

V gene: TRBV2
J gene: TRBJ1-1
CDR3 protein: CASSEPWGLNTEAFF

V gene: TRBV6-1
J gene: TRBJ1-1
CDR3 protein: CASSSGGGLNTEAFF

V gene: TRBV28
J gene: TRBJ1-1
CDR3 protein: CASSLYSWTGKTEAFF

V gene: TRBV27
J gene: TRBJ2-1
CDR3 protein: CASADPSTYNEQFF

V gene: TRBV5-1
J gene: TRBJ2-4
CDR3 protein: CASSLGLDGYGIQYF

V gene: TRBV20-1
J gene: TRBJ1-5
CDR3 protein: CSARIQGQDGNQPQHF

V gene: TRBV5-4
J gene: TRBJ2-7
CDR3 protein: CASKPDRVGTYEQYF

V gene: TRBV5-1
J gene: TRBJ2-1
CDR3 protein: CASSLDQSGRARDEQFF

V gene: TRBV6-1
J gene: TRBJ2-2
CDR3 protein: CASTSVGFRNTVELFF

V gene: TRBV27
J gene: TRBJ1-2
CDR3 protein: CASSPPGQGVYYGYTF

V gene: TRBV20-1
J gene: TRBJ2-1
CDR3 protein: CSATPEYPEQFF

V gene: TRBV2
J gene: TRBJ2-5
CDR3 protein: CASTERGGTRETQYF

V gene: TRBV28
J gene: TRBJ2-1
CDR3 protein: CASSFNPSLASSYNEQFF

V gene: TRBV6-1
J gene: TRBJ2-2
CDR3 protein: CASFRGGELFF

V gene: TRBV7-9
J gene: TRBJ2-1
CDR3 protein: CASSLLGPNEQFF

V gene: TRBV18
J gene: TRBJ1-3
CDR3 protein: CASSPRCGNTTYF

V gene: TRBV6-1
J gene: TRBJ1-5
CDR3 protein: CARIPFEGRYSNQPQHF

V gene: TRBV5-4
J gene: TRBJ2-5
CDR3 protein: CASSLYSAETQYF

V gene: TRBV19
J gene: TRBJ2-2
CDR3 protein: CASRLASWELFF

V gene: TRBV7-6
J gene: TRBJ2-2
CDR3 protein: CASSLIVEVGGGSSTGELFF

V gene: TRBV12-3/TRBV12-4
J gene: TRBJ2-7
CDR3 protein: CASSQGQKPYEQYF

V gene: TRBV20-1
J gene: TRBJ1-5
CDR3 protein: CSAREGDNQPQHF

V gene: TRBV29-1
J gene: TRBJ1-1
CDR3 protein: CSASPGGGEAFF

V gene: TRBV6-4
J gene: TRBJ2-2
CDR3 protein: CASSDREGGSAGELFF

V gene: TRBV20-1
J gene: TRBJ1-1
CDR3 protein: CSARDHEVAAFF

V gene: TRBV20-1
J gene: TRBJ2-7
CDR3 protein: CSAVVRTRNREQYF

V gene: TRBV6-1
J gene: TRBJ2-3
CDR3 protein: CASTPFSWRSGDTQYF

V gene: TRBV28
J gene: TRBJ2-7
CDR3 protein: CASSSWDREHDQYF

V gene: TRBV4-1
J gene: TRBJ2-2
CDR3 protein: CASSQGRPRIGLNTGELFF

V gene: TRBV7-6
J gene: TRBJ1-1
CDR3 protein: CASSLEAVNTEAFF

V gene: TRBV20-1
J gene: TRBJ2-1
CDR3 protein: CSARVASGGLSYNEQFF

V gene: TRBV7-8
J gene: TRBJ2-7
CDR3 protein: CASSPGLKLYF

V gene: TRBV27
J gene: TRBJ2-2
CDR3 protein: CASSSQDWRELFF

V gene: TRBV30
J gene: TRBJ1-1
CDR3 protein: CAWSKAAANTEAFF

V gene: TRBV11-2
J gene: TRBJ1-2
CDR3 protein: CASSGNVDGYTF

V gene: TRBV28
J gene: TRBJ1-6
CDR3 protein: CASIPGGLRSPLHF

V gene: TRBV11-2
J gene: TRBJ2-3
CDR3 protein: CASSSREASLLGDTQYF

V gene: TRBV3-1
J gene: TRBJ2-7
CDR3 protein: CASSLHCDQYF

V gene: TRBV4-2
J gene: TRBJ2-1
CDR3 protein: CAISQEDPGLAGVGQFF

V gene: TRBV2
J gene: TRBJ2-1
CDR3 protein: CASTPRGNHNEQFF

V gene: TRBV28
J gene: TRBJ1-1
CDR3 protein: CASSSPGARTLTEAFF

V gene: TRBV5-1
J gene: TRBJ2-1
CDR3 protein: CASSLGNPEQFF